This T cell receptor (beta chain) emerged from a study of CD8 T cells in Susac syndrome. Study as a whole: Among the sequenced Susac syndrome patients, roughly six had active disease while roughly eight were in remission. The Susac syndrome patients were therapy-naive, on corticosteroids, or on intravenous immunoglobulin alone at blood draw.

Looked up from germline, CDR1 is MDHEN and CDR2 is SYDVKM. The CDR3 spans 17 residues. V gave up 6 bases and J gave up 0 bases, with 17 bases separating them. With random hexamers, reverse transcription was performed on about 0.5 to 1 ug of RNA. TCR beta CDR3 was amplified by immunoSEQ multiplex PCR. This amplification extended across 54 Vbeta and 13 Jbeta segments. TCRdb reanalysed the immunoSEQ multiplex PCR reads using MiXCR and keeps one entry per CDR3 protein. The sample yields under 200,000 distinct CDR3 sequences, approximately 95% seen once. The sample consisted of CD4+ T cells from PBMCs. The V and J genes are TRBV28 and TRBJ1-4; no clear D gene. This sequence originates from a human donor with Susac syndrome. CDR3 region: CASSSPVGGTTNEKLFF. The CDR3 nucleotides are TGTGCCAGCAGCAGCCCGGTAGGAGGGACAACTAATGAAAAACTGTTTTTT.